This T cell receptor beta chain was sequenced for a study of T cells after yellow fever vaccination. Notes on the study in general: Researchers cautioned that FACS-sorted repertoires could harbor abundant clonotypes contaminating from the bulk population.

Universal primer sites and UMIs were introduced during 5'RACE template-switching synthesis of TCR cDNA. TCRdb analysed the 5' RACE reads with MiXCR anew, one entry per CDR3 protein. This sample has fewer than 350,000 distinct CDR3 sequences, with 3.6% found just once. This clonotype came up many times. Antigen: not known. This CDR3 spans 16 amino acids. Germline V gene lookup returns CDR1 DFQATT and CDR2 SNEGSKA (reference sequence). V lost 2 bases and J lost 2, with 17 bases in between. The sample here was PBMCs, taken on the day of the yellow fever booster vaccination. The sequence was collected from a man younger than 35 who received the YFV17D yellow fever vaccine. The rearrangement uses TRBV20-1 and TRBJ2-3; possible D gene TRBD2, 6 bases. The DNA of the CDR3 is TGCAGTGCTAGACGACTAGGCTTGGTGCACACAGATACGCAGTATTTT. Translating gives CSARRLGLVHTDTQYF.